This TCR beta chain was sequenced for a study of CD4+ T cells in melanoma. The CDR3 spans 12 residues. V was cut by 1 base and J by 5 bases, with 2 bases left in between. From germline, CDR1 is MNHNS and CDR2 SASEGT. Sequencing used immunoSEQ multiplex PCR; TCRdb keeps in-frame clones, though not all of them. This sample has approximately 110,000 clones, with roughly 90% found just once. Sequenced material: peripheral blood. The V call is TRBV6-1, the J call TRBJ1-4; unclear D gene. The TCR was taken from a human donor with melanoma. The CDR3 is CASSEENEKLFF. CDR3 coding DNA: TGTGCCAGCAGTGAAGAAAATGAAAAACTGTTTTTT.